The 29 T cell receptor beta chains given below trace back to one sample, sequenced in a study of regulatory T cells in long-lasting Graves disease. With iRepertoire HTBI primers and Arm-PCR of CDR3 regions, TCR beta libraries were built. Each CDR3 protein gets one entry after TCRdb re-called the multiplex PCR reads with MiXCR. The sample holds roughly 700,000 distinct CDR3 sequences; roughly 30% are singletons and the top ten take roughly 40%. Time point of the sample: persistent/refractory GD, antithyroid drugs over 5 years with positive TRAb. Generation of the TCR library employed RNA extracted from PBMCs. The starting material was peripheral blood mononuclear cells (PBMCs), obtained when the disease was refractory, from a patient treated with antithyroid drugs. The receptors were sampled from a female donor with Graves disease.

The V gene is TRBV6-1, the J gene TRBJ2-7; D uncertain. CDR1 is MNHNS and CDR2 is SASEGT in the germline V gene. V lost 2 bases to trimming and J lost 6 bases, with 11 bases between them. CDR3 size: 13 residues. In nucleotides, the CDR3 is TGTGCCAGCAGTGAAACCTTACTGCGCGAGCAGTACTTC. This encodes CASSETLLREQYF.

The rearrangement uses TRBV7-9 and TRBJ1-2; D gene ambiguous. Germline V gives CDR1 SEHNR, CDR2 FQNEAQ (reference sequence). The CDR3 has 14 amino acids. V was pared by 1 base and J by 7 bases, with 13 bases between. The CDR3 region has the DNA TGTGCCAGCAGCTTAGTAGGCAGCCTGGCTGGCTACACCTTC. Translating it yields CASSLVGSLAGYTF.

To note about this clonotype: Sequence at one end of the junction differs from germline and may be a read error. The gene calls are TRBV6-5 and TRBJ1-5; D gene unclear. Germline V gene sequence: CDR1 MNHEY, CDR2 SVGAGI. The CDR3 covers 12 residues. For the CDR3, the DNA is TGTGCCGGCAGTTACTTTCCTCAGCCCCAGCATTTT. It encodes CAGSYFPQPQHF.

The chain combines TRBV13 with TRBJ1-2; no clear D gene. This CDR3 comprises 14 residues. From germline, CDR1 is PRHDT and CDR2 FYEKMQ (reference sequence). V shed 3 bases and J shed 4 bases, with 12 bases lying between them. The CDR3: CASSFYVKSYGYTF. The CDR3 region has the DNA TGTGCCAGCAGCTTCTATGTGAAATCCTATGGCTACACCTTC.

V gene TRBV5-5 combines with J gene TRBJ1-1; D is unresolved. V lost 2 bases and J 0 bases, leaving 8 bases between the germline ends. CDR1 and CDR2 from the germline V gene are SGHKS and YYEKEE (reference sequence). The CDR3 is 14 residues long. CDR3 sequence reads: CASSFLTMNTEAFF. The DNA of the CDR3 is TGTGCCAGCAGCTTTTTGACTATGAACACTGAAGCTTTCTTT.

This clonotype was seen only a few times. This sequence joins TRBV27 and TRBJ1-4; no reliable D call. V was trimmed by 3 bases and J by 2 bases, leaving 7 bases between them. The germline V gene encodes CDR1 MNHEY and CDR2 SMNVEV (reference sequence). The CDR3 is 14 amino acids. CDR3: CASSLMATNEKLFF. CDR3 coding DNA: TGTGCCAGCAGTTTGATGGCCACTAATGAAAAACTGTTTTTT.

V gene TRBV6-1 combines with J gene TRBJ1-1; 12 bases agree with TRBD1. The CDR3 totals 18 residues. V lost 6 bases, J lost 1 base, and 12 bases stayed unmatched. Germline V gene lookup returns CDR1 MNHNS and CDR2 SASEGT. The CDR3 reads CASRIIGTGGRANTEAFF. The CDR3, as DNA: TGTGCCAGCAGGATCATCGGGACAGGGGGCCGCGCGAACACTGAAGCTTTCTTT.

DNA of the CDR3: TGTGCCATCAGTGAGTCGAACGGCAAAGAGACCCAGTACTTC. It is translated as CAISESNGKETQYF. V gene TRBV10-3 combines with J gene TRBJ2-5; D uncertain. CDR1 ENHRY and CDR2 SYGVKD come from the germline V gene. The CDR3 has 14 residues. Trimming took 0 bases from V and 3 from J, leaving 8 bases between them.

This clonotype was seen repeatedly, ten times or more. The chain carries TRBV6-1 and TRBJ2-7, with unresolved D. The CDR3 totals 13 residues. Germline V gene sequence: CDR1 MNHNS, CDR2 SASEGT. V shed 7 bases and J shed 6 bases, with 16 bases lying between them. The CDR3 spells CASTNCPSSEQYF. The CDR3 nucleotides are TGTGCCAGCACCAATTGCCCTTCTAGCGAGCAGTACTTC.

The chain carries TRBV7-9 and TRBJ2-7; a weak D match, TRBD2 (5 bases). Germline V gene lookup returns CDR1 SEHNR and CDR2 FQNEAQ (reference sequence). The CDR3 length is 12 residues. With 5 bases removed from V and 10 bases from J, the gap between germline ends came to 15 bases. The CDR3 here is CASSLTSDLQYF. The CDR3 DNA reads TGTGCCAGCAGCCTTACTTCGGACTTACAGTACTTC.

The chain is built from TRBV24-1 and TRBJ1-1, with TRBD1 as a possible D gene (5 bases). CDR3 length: 19 amino acids. The V gene's germline CDR1 is KGHDR and CDR2 SFDVKD. Deletions cut 4 bases from V and 1 base from J, with 24 bases between. In DNA form, the CDR3 reads TGTGCCACCAGTGACATGCCGGCGGGACTTAAACCCGAGAACACTGAAGCTTTCTTT. Translated, it gives CATSDMPAGLKPENTEAFF.

There are a few counts of this clonotype. The chain uses TRBV4-2 and TRBJ1-2; D not resolved. The germline V gene encodes CDR1 LGHNA and CDR2 YNFKEQ. This CDR3 is 13 amino acids long. Trimming shortened V by 0 bases and J by 2 bases, and 4 bases separated the two germline ends. CDR3 coding DNA: TGTGCCAGCAGCCAAGATCAAAACTATGGCTACACCTTC. Amino acids: CASSQDQNYGYTF.

This clonotype was detected a few times. The chain is built from TRBV28 and TRBJ2-3, with TRBD1 identical over 8 bases. Germline V gives CDR1 MDHEN, CDR2 SYDVKM. The CDR3 contains 15 residues. Trimming at V came to 6 bases and at J to 3 bases, leaving 8 bases not matched to a gene. In nucleotides, the CDR3 is TGTGCCAGCAGCCAGACAGGGGCAAGGACAGATACGCAGTATTTT. It yields the protein CASSQTGARTDTQYF.

This clonotype turned up a few times. J is TRBJ1-1 and V is TRBV10-3; no firm D call. The CDR3 covers 16 residues. Trimming stripped 2 bases from V and 4 bases from J, with 17 bases between. Germline loops: CDR1 ENHRY, CDR2 SYGVKD. The CDR3 protein is CAISEGRRVRGTEAFF. CDR3 bases: TGTGCCATCAGTGAGGGGCGGAGGGTACGGGGCACTGAAGCTTTCTTT.

The J gene is TRBJ2-7, the V gene TRBV28, with TRBD1 matching over 8 bases. Germline CDR1 reads MDHEN; CDR2 reads SYDVKM. J was trimmed by 3 bases and V by 5 bases; bases with no gene match: 12. The CDR3 loop spans 16 amino acids. CDR3 protein: CASSPSATGAHYEQYF. The CDR3 coding sequence is TGTGCCAGCAGTCCATCCGCGACAGGGGCCCACTACGAGCAGTACTTC.

This clonotype occurred many times. The chain links TRBV28 to TRBJ1-2; TRBD1 is a possible D gene (6 bases). V was shortened by 3 bases and J by 4 bases, with 18 bases between the two germline ends. This CDR3 contains 16 residues. Per germline, CDR1 MDHEN and CDR2 SYDVKM. The DNA for the CDR3 is TGTGCCAGCAGTTTTCCGGGACAACTTCGAACCTATGGCTACACCTTC. It translates to CASSFPGQLRTYGYTF.

The chain couples TRBV9 to TRBJ2-7; the match to TRBD2 covers 11 bases. The V and J ends lost 3 bases and 7 bases, in that order; junction bases with no gene match: 6. Germline V gives CDR1 SGDLS, CDR2 YYNGEE. The CDR3 length is 14 residues. The CDR3 DNA sequence: TGTGCCAGCAGCGCTCCGGGACTAGCGGAAGAGCAGTACTTC. Protein: CASSAPGLAEEQYF.

The chain recombines TRBV12-3 or TRBV12-4 with TRBJ2-6; no reliable D call. This CDR3 is 13 amino acids long. V was trimmed by 8 bases and J by 2 bases, leaving 7 bases between them. The CDR3 nucleotides read TGTGCCAGCCGTAATGCTGGGGCCAACGTCCTGACTTTC. This encodes CASRNAGANVLTF.

This clonotype has only a few counts. CDR3 DNA: TGTGCCAGCAAACGAGCCGGGCAGGATAATTCACCCCTCCACTTT. This codes for CASKRAGQDNSPLHF. The chain joins TRBV6-1 to TRBJ1-6; no reliable D call. The V and J ends lost 7 bases and 5 bases respectively, with 15 bases between them. This CDR3 has 15 residues. The V gene's germline CDR1 is MNHNS and CDR2 SASEGT.

This clonotype turned up a few times. The rearrangement uses TRBV20-1 and TRBJ2-2; TRBD2 matches at 7 bases. With V trimmed by 3 bases and J by 6 bases, 1 base remained unmatched. The V gene's germline CDR1 is DFQATT and CDR2 SNEGSKA (reference sequence). This CDR3 spans 12 amino acids. CDR3 nucleotides: TGCAGTGCTAGGGGAGGGGCCGGGGAGCTGTTTTTT. This translates into CSARGGAGELFF.

The chain combines TRBV12-3 or TRBV12-4 with TRBJ1-2; D gene uncertain. This CDR3 comprises 13 residues. The germline V and J ends were trimmed by 8 bases and 7 bases, with 17 bases remaining between them. CDR3 sequence: CASWTRTLRGYTF. The CDR3 bases are TGTGCCAGCTGGACTCGGACGCTACGTGGCTACACCTTC.

This clonotype was observed a single time. The J gene is TRBJ2-3, the V gene TRBV5-1, with D perhaps TRBD2 (6 bases). CDR3 length equals 14 residues. Germline V gene sequence: CDR1 SGHRS, CDR2 YFSETQ. Trimming took off 7 bases at V and 4 bases at J, with 16 bases between the two ends. The CDR3 DNA follows: TGCGCCAGCGGCCTGAGTTCTAGCGCAGATACGCAGTATTTT. As protein: CASGLSSSADTQYF.

In this sample, this clonotype turned up a few times. CDR3 sequence (DNA): TGCAGTGCCCAGCATAATTCACCCCTCCACTTT. Translation: CSAQHNSPLHF. The V call is TRBV20-1, the J call TRBJ1-6; D unresolved. Trimming took 6 bases from V and 5 from J, leaving 5 bases between them. Germline V CDR1 and CDR2: DFQATT, SNEGSKA (reference sequence). CDR3 size: 11 residues.

The chain is built from TRBV10-3 and TRBJ1-5, with D hard to call. In germline, CDR1 is ENHRY, CDR2 SYGVKD. V was cut by 0 bases and J by 4 bases, with 4 bases left in between. CDR3 size: 13 residues. CDR3 DNA: TGTGCCATCAGTGAGTCGAAGAATCAGCCCCAGCATTTT. It yields the protein CAISESKNQPQHF.

This clonotype was seen more than once but under ten times. The V and J genes are TRBV30 and TRBJ1-4; no clear D gene. Trimming shortened V by 2 bases and J by 1 base, and 11 bases separated the two germline ends. The V gene's germline CDR1 is GTSNPN and CDR2 SVGIG (reference sequence). The CDR3 runs 15 residues. The CDR3 sequence is CAWSLREGTNEKLFF. CDR3 nucleotides: TGTGCCTGGAGTCTTAGGGAGGGAACTAATGAAAAACTGTTTTTT. The full variable domain, in which reference TRBV30 and TRBJ1-4 provide the parts outside the CDR3, is SQTIHQWPATLVQPVGSPLSLECTVEGTSNPNLYWYRQAAGRGLQLLFYSVGIGQISSEVPQNLSASRPQDRQFILSSKKLLLSDSGFYLCAWSLREGTNEKLFFGSGTQLSVL.

The V call is TRBV11-2, the J call TRBJ2-5; D possibly corresponds to TRBD1 (6 bases). Germline values: CDR1 SGHAT, CDR2 FQNNGV. Trimming left V 5 bases short and J 7 bases short, with 23 bases between. The CDR3 consists of 16 residues. This CDR3 reads CASSSQGWTARGTQYF. The CDR3 DNA reads TGTGCCAGCAGCAGCCAAGGGTGGACGGCCAGGGGGACCCAGTACTTC.

The chain carries TRBV10-3 and TRBJ1-5, with D tentatively TRBD1 (6 bases). Germline values: CDR1 ENHRY, CDR2 SYGVKD. The CDR3 covers 14 residues. V was trimmed by 3 bases and J by 3 bases, leaving 9 bases between them. CDR3 sequence (DNA): TGTGCCATCAGTGAATACAGGGTCAATCAGCCCCAGCATTTT. It codes for CAISEYRVNQPQHF.

The V call is TRBV7-9, the J call TRBJ2-7; TRBD2 is a possible D gene (5 bases). V shed 5 bases and J shed 5 bases, with 16 bases lying between them. CDR1 and CDR2 from the germline V gene are SEHNR and FQNEAQ (reference sequence). The CDR3 consists of 14 residues. The CDR3 loop is CASSAHLAGDEQYF. Here the CDR3 DNA reads TGTGCCAGCAGCGCTCATCTAGCTGGGGACGAGCAGTACTTC.

Comments on this clonotype: The junction shows a germline mismatch at one end, possibly a read error. The chain uses TRBV20-1 and TRBJ2-2; 7 bases fit TRBD2. CDR1 and CDR2 (germline): DFQATT, SNEGSKA (reference sequence). The CDR3 sequence is 14 residues long. CDR3 sequence: CSADLRGSPGEMFF. CDR3 nucleotides: TGCAGTGCCGACCTCCGCGGGAGCCCCGGGGAGATGTTTTTT.